Listed here is a single T cell receptor (beta chain). The antigen it binds to is not known. It has no much larger one-base neighbor in the sample; base qualities were not kept. The study deep-sequenced TCR repertoires of sorted CD4+ and CD8+ blood T cells from severe aplastic anemia patients and healthy subjects. Ficoll-Paque density gradient centrifugation was used to isolate peripheral blood mononuclear cells. Before DNA extraction, CD4+ and CD8+ T cells were sorted with FACS or magnetic beads. TCR beta VDJ combination and CDR3 sequence profiling used genomic DNA as the template. An Illumina HiSeq 2000 was the platform used for TCR repertoire sequencing. As for the authors' bioinformatics: TRBV/TRBJ rearrangement plots, CDR3 size and DJ length profiles, and Simpson's diversity index were used to evaluate the repertoires. The most abundant DNA sequence in the deep sequencing data was taken as the immunodominant clone. CDR3 amino acid sequences were checked for sharing across subjects and were also compared against the VDJdb database and published repertoires. The public reads were quality trimmed at Q25 with fastp and then assembled into clones with MiXCR by TCRdb, keeping productive beta chains. Every CDR3 protein is listed once, alongside the most common genes and DNA of its rows. The V and J calls were not made by the authors but by TCRdb's processing. Across this sample there are 400,000 to 450,000 distinct CDR3 sequences, with around 68% seen only once. Jointly, the top ten make up approximately 4% of the sample.

These data originate in a study of CD8+CD57+ T cells in acquired aplastic anemia (dated by TCRdb to 2017 to 2018). Regarding the study in general: A mean of 3.2 ug of DNA, ranging from roughly 0.19 to 30 ug, was extracted from sorted CD4+ and CD8+ cells. An average of approximately 9.8 million reads for CD4+ cells and approximately 11 million reads for CD8+ cells was obtained from healthy donor samples. Results and caveats for the whole study, not just this receptor: CD8+ Simpson's diversity did not differ significantly between patients and healthy controls (P=0.060). Some 31 CD8+ CDR3 sequences were shared between patients and controls but appeared highly expressed in patients and within their immunodominant clones.

Germline trimming amounts to 1 base on V and 9 bases on J, with 4 as the count of junction bases outside the gene matches. The CDR3, cysteine through phenylalanine, is 13 amino acids long. Solely the CDR3 DNA is kept, with 39 bases framed from the first base. From the germline V gene, CDR1 is SGHRS and CDR2 is YFSETQ. This TCR was sampled from a human donor in good health, serving as a control. Sample: sorted CD4+, CD8+, or CD8+CD57+ T cells (not recorded which) from PBMCs. The chain was built from TRBV5-1 and TRBJ2-7, with 10 bases aligning to TRBD2. The sequence in DNA is TGCGCCAGCAGCTTGACTAGCGGGGTTGTGCAGTACTTC. The encoded protein is CASSLTSGVVQYF. With all but the CDR3 taken from the reference TRBV5-1 and TRBJ2-7 genes, the full variable domain is: KAGVTQTPRYLIKTRGQQVTLSCSPISGHRSVSWYQQTPGQGLQFLFEYFSETQRNKGNFPGRFSGRQFSNSRSEMNVSTLELGDSALYLCASSLTSGVVQYFGPGTRLTVT.